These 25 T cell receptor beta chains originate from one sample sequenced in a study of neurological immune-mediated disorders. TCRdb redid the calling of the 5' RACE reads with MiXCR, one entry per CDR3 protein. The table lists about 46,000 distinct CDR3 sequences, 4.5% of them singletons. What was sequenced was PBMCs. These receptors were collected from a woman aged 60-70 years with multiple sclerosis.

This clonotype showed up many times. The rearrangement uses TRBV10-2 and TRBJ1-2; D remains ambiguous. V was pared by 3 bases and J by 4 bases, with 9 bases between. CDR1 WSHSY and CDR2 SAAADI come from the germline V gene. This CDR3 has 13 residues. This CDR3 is CASSDRESYGYTF. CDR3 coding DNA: TGCGCCAGCAGTGACCGGGAGAGCTATGGCTACACCTTC.

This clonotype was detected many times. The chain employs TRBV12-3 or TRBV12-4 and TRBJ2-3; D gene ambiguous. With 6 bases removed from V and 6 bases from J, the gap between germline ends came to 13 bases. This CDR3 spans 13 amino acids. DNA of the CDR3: TGTGCCAGCAGCCGTCGACCATCCGATACGCAGTATTTT. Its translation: CASSRRPSDTQYF.

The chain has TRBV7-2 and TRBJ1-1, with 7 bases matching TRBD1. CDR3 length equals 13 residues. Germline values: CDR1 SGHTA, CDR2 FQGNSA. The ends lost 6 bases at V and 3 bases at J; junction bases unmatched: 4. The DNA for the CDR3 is TGTGCCAGCAGGATCCAGGGGGACACTGAAGCTTTCTTT. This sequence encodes CASRIQGDTEAFF.

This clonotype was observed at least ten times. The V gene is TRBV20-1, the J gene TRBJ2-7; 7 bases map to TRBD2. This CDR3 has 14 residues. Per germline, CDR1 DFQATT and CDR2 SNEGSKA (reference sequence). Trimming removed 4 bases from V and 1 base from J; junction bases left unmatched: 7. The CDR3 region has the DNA TGCAGTGCTACGGGAGGCCGAGGATCCTACGAGCAGTACTTC. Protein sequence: CSATGGRGSYEQYF.

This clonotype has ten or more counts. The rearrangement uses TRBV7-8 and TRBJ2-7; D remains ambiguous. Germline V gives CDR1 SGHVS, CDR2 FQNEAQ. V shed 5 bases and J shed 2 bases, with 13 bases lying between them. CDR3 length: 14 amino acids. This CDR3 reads CASSAGPGAYEQYF. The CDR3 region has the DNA TGTGCCAGCAGCGCTGGACCGGGCGCCTACGAGCAGTACTTC.

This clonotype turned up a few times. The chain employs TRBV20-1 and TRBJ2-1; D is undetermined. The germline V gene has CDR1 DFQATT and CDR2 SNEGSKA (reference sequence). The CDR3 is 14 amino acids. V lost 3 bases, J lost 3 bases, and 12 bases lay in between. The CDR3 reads CSASIALLYNEQFF. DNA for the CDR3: TGCAGTGCTAGTATCGCCCTACTCTACAATGAGCAGTTCTTC.

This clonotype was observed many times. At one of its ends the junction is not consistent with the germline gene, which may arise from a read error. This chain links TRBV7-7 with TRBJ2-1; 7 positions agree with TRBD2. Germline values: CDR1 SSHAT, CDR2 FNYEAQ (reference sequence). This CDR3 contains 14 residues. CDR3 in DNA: TGTGCTAGCAGCTTAGCGGGCCAAAACAATGAGCAGTTCTTC. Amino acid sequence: CASSLAGQNNEQFF.

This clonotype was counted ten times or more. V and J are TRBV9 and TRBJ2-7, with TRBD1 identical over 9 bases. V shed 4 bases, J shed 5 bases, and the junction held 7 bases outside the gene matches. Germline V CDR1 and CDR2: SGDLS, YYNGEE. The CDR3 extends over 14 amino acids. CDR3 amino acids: CASSLGTGIHEQYF. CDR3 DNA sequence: TGTGCCAGCAGCCTCGGGACAGGGATCCACGAGCAGTACTTC.

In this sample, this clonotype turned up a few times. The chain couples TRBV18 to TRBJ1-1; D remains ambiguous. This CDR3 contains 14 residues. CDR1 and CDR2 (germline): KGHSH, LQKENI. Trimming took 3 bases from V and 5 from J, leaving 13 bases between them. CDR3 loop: CASSPERRETEAFF. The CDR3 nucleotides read TGTGCCAGCTCACCGGAAAGAAGGGAAACTGAAGCTTTCTTT. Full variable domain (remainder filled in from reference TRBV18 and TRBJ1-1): NAGVMQNPRHLVRRRGQEARLRCSPMKGHSHVYWYRQLPEEGLKFMVYLQKENIIDESGMPKERFSAEFPKEGPSILRIQQVVRGDSAAYFCASSPERRETEAFFGQGTRLTVV.

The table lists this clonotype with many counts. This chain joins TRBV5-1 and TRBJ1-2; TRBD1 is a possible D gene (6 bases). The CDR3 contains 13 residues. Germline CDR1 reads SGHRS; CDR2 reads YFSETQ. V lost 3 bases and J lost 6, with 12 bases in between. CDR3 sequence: CASSSGGDNGYTF. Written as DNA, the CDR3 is TGCGCCAGCAGCTCCGGGGGCGACAATGGCTACACCTTC.

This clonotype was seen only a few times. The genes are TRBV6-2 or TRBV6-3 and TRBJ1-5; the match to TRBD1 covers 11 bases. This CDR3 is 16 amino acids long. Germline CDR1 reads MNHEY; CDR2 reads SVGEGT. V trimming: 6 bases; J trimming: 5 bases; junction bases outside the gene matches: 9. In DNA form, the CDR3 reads TGTGCCAGCAGGCGACCCGGGACAGGGGGGTATCAGCCCCAGCATTTT. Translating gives CASRRPGTGGYQPQHF.

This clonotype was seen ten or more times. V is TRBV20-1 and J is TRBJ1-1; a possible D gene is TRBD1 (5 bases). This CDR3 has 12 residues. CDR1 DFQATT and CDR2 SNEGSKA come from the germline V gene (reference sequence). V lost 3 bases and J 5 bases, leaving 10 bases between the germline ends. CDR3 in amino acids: CSASGGWTEAFF. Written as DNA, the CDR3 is TGCAGTGCTAGCGGGGGATGGACTGAAGCTTTCTTT.

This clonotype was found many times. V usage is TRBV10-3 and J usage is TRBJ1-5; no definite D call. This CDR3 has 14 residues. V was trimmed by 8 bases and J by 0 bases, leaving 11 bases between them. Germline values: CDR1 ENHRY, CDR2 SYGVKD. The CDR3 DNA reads TGTGCCATCTCAGGCGGAATTAGCAATCAGCCCCAGCATTTT. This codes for CAISGGISNQPQHF.

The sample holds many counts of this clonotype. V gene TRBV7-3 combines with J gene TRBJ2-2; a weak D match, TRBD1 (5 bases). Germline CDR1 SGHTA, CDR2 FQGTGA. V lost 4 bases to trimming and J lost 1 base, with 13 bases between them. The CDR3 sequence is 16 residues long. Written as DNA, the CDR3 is TGTGCCAGCAGCTCCACCGCGACAGAGAACACCGGGGAGCTGTTTTTT. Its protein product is CASSSTATENTGELFF.

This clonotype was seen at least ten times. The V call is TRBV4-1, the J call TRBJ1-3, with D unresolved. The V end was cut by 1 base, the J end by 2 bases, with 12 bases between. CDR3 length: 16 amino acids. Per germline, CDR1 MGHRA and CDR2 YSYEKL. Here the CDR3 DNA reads TGCGCCAGCAGCCAAGCCTTCGGGGAGCCTGGAAACACCATATATTTT. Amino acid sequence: CASSQAFGEPGNTIYF.

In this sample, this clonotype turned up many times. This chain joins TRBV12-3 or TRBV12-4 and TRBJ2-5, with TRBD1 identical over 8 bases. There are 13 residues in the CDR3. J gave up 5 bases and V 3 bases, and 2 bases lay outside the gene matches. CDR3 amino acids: CASSLNRGETQYF. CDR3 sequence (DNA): TGTGCCAGCAGTTTGAACAGGGGGGAGACCCAGTACTTC.

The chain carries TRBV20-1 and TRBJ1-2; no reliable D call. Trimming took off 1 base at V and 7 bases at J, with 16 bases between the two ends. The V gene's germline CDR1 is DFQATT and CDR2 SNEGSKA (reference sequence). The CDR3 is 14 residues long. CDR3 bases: TGCAGTGCTAGAGTAAACCTCCCTAGAGGTGGCTACACCTTC. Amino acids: CSARVNLPRGGYTF.

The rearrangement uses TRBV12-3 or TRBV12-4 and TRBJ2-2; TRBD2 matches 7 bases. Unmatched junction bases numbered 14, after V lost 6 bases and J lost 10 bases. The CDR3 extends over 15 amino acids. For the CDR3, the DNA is TGTGCCAGCAGGCCCCTGATAGCGGGCCTTCAGGAGCTGTTTTTT. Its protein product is CASRPLIAGLQELFF.

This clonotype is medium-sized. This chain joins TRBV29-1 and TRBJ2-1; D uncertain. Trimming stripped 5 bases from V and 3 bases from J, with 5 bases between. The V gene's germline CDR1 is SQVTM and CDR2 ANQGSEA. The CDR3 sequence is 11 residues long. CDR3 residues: CSVHNYNEQFF. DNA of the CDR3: TGCAGCGTTCACAACTACAATGAGCAGTTCTTC.

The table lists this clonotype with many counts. CDR3 nucleotides: TGTGCCAGCAGTGATCAGCGGAGGGGGAAAGATACGCAGTATTTT. Its protein product is CASSDQRRGKDTQYF. The gene calls are TRBV2 and TRBJ2-3; D could derive from TRBD1 or TRBD2 (6 bases each). The V and J ends lost 3 bases and 5 bases respectively, with 15 bases between them. The CDR3 totals 15 residues. Germline CDR1 SNHLY, CDR2 FYNNEI.

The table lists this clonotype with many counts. The CDR3 coding sequence is TGCGCCAGCAGCCCGGGCGGGGGCTCCTACGAGCAGTACGTC. Its translation is CASSPGGGSYEQYV. This chain joins TRBV5-1 and TRBJ2-7; 7 bases line up with TRBD2. The germline V gene has CDR1 SGHRS and CDR2 YFSETQ. Germline trimming cut 4 bases from V and 0 bases from J; bases unmatched to any gene: 4. The CDR3 runs to 14 residues.

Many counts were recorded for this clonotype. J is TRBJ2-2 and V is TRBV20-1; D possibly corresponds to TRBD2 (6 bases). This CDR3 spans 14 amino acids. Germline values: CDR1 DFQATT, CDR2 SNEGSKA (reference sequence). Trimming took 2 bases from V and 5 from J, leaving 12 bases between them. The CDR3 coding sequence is TGCAGTGCTAGAACTTGGGGGGTGACCGGGGAGCTGTTTTTT. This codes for CSARTWGVTGELFF.

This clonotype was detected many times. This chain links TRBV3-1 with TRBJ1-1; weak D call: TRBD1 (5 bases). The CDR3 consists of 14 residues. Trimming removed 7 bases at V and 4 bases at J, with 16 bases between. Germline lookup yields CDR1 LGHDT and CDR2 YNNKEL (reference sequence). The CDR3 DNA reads TGTGCCAGCACCCCGGGACCGTTGTTCACTGAAGCTTTCTTT. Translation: CASTPGPLFTEAFF.

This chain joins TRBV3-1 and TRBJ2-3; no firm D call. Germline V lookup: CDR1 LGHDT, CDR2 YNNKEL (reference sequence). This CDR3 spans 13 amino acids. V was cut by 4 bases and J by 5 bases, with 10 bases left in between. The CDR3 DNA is TGTGCCAGCAGCCCAACGGAACGAGATACGCAGTATTTT. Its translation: CASSPTERDTQYF.

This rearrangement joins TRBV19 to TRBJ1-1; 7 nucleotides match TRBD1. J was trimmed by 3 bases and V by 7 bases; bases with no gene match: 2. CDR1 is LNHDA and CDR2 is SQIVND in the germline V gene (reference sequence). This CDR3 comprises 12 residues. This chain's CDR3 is CASKTGYTEAFF. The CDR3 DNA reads TGTGCCAGTAAGACAGGGTACACTGAAGCTTTCTTT.